This T cell receptor (beta chain) is from a study of T-cell reconstitution after alpha-beta-depleted transplantation in children. The CDR3 spans 16 residues. V lost 3 bases and J lost 7; bases outside the gene matches: 14. Germline values: CDR1 DFQATT, CDR2 SNEGSKA (reference sequence). Preparation of the TCRbeta library was carried out with unique molecular identifiers. TCRdb itself ran the PCR reads through MiXCR, one entry per CDR3 protein. The repertoire holds hundreds of thousands of distinct CDR3 sequences, with roughly a tenth as singletons. The rearrangement uses TRBV20-1 and TRBJ1-5; 8 bases match TRBD1. The material was PBMCs from the stem cell graft donor, obtained from the stem cell graft. This TCR derives from a human donor who donated a stem cell graft to a child with acute myeloid leukemia. The CDR3 protein is CSARIPGQALQQPQHF. CDR3 bases: TGCAGTGCTAGGATCCCGGGACAGGCACTTCAGCAGCCCCAGCATTTT.